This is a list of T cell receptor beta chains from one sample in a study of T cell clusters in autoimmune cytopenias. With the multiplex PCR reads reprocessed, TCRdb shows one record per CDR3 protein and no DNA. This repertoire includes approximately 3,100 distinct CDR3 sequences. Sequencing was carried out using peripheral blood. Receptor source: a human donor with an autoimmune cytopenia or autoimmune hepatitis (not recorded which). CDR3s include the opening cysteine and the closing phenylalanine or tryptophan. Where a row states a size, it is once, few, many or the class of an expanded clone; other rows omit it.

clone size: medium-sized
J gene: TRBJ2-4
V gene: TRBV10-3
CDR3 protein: CAISESPTAGAGENIQYF

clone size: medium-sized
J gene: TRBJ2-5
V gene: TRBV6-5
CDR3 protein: CASSEDLWRWGTQYF

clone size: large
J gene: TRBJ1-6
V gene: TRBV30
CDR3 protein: CAWSVNESPLHF

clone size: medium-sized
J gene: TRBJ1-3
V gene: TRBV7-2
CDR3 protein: CASSTAEGTVSGNTIYF

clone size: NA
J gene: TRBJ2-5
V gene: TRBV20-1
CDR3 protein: CSAHPTGLRQETQYF

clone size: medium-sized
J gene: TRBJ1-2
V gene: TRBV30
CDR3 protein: CAWNSGGGYTF

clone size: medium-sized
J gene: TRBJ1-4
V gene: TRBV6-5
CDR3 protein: CASSPRGEKLFF

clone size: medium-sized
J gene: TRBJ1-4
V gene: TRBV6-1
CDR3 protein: CASSELGAANEKLFF

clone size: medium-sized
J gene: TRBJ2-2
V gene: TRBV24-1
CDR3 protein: CATSDSQFTGELFF

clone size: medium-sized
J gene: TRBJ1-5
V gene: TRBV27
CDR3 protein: CASSLHLIRDSNSNQPQHF

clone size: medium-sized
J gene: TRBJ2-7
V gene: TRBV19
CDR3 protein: CASRSTGTPYEQYF

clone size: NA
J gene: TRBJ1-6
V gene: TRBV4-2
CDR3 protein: CASSPRGRQRAGDLPLHF

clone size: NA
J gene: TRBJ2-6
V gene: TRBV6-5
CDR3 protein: CASSTPWRGNGANVLTF

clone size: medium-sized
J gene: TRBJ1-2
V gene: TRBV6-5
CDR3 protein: CASSSPLGQGLEGYTF

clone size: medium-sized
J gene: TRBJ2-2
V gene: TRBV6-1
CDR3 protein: CASSAYNTGELFF

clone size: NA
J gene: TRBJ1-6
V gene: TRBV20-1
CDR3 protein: CSAQGVTGGSSPLHF

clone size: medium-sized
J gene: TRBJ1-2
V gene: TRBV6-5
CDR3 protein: CASSYRSGTGADGYTF

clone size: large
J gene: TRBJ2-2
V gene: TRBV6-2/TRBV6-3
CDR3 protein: CASSYRDTGELFF

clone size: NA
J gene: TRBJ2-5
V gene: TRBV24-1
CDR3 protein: CATSDGDREETQYF

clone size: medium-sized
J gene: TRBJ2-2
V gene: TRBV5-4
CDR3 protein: CASSLGDRVDSGELFF

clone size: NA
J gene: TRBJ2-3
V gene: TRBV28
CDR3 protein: CASRSGTNRPDTQYF

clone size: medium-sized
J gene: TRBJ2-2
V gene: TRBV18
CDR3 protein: CASSLKRDTGELFF

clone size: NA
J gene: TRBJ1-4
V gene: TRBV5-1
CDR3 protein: CASRGQGVEKLFF

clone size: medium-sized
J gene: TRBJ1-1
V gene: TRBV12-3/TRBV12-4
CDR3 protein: CASRNDEDRAKAFF

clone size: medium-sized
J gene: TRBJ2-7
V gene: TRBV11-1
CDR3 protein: CASSLLDTFYEQYF

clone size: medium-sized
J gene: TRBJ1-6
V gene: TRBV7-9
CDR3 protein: CASSLGGGDRPLHF

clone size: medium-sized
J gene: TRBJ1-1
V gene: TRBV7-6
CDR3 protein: CASSLQANTEAFF

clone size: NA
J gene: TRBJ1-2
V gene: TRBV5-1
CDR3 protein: CASSFRGERYGYTF

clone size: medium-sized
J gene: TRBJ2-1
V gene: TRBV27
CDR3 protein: CASSPTGVIGEQFF

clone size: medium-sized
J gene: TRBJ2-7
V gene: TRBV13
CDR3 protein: CASSLSRTEQYF

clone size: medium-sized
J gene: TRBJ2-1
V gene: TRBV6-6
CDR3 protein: CASSPNHEQFF

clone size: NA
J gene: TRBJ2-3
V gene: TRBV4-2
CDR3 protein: CASSLPGAGNPDTQYF

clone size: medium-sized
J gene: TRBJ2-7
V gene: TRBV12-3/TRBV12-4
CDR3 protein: CASSRTVFPYEQYF

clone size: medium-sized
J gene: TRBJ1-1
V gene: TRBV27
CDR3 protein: CASSLSGLTEAFF

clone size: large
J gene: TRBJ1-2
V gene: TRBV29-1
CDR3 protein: CSVRQGNYGYTF

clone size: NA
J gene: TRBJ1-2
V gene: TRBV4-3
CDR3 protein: CASSQDERSAYGYTF

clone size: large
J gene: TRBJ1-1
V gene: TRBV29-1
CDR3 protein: CSAPSQGTEAFF

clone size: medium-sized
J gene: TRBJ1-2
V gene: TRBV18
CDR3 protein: CASSTDRPGGDYGYTF

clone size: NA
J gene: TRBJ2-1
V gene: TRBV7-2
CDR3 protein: CASSLGPYNEQFF

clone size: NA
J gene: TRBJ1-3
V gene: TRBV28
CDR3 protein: CASSGYIGFENTIYF

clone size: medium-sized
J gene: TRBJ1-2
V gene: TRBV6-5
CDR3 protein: CASSRGVWDRVGYGYTF

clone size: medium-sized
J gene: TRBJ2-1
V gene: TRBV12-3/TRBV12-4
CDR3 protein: CASSFGGNEQFF

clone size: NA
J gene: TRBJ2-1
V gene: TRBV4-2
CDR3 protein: CASSQDPTGSFLHEQFF

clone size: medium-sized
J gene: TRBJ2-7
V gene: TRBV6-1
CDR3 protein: CASTRTGAHEQYF

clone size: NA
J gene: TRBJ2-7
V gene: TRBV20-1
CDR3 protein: CSASFGWGRGSYEQYF